The present TCR beta chain was sequenced within a study of cytomegalovirus exposure and HLA in healthy donors. About this clone: What it binds is unknown.

Study-level findings and limits: Some V segments, TRBV6-2 and TRBV6-3 among them, were indistinguishable and were therefore excluded. Later on, an analysis tied 15,000 to 20,000 TCR beta sequences to HLA alleles at 0.05 false discovery rate.

This CDR3 is 12 amino acids long. Trimming cost V 10 bases and J 3 bases; bases outside gene matches: 5. Germline V gives CDR1 LNHDA, CDR2 SQIVND (reference sequence). Both 60 Vbeta primers and 13 Jbeta primers went into the PCR. TCRdb's table, derived via immunoSEQ multiplex PCR, lists solely in-frame clones and lacks some. The sample yields under 200,000 clones, around 78% seen once. This TCR came from a woman aged 35 to 49 in good health and CMV-seropositive. Source material: PBMCs. This chain uses TRBV19 with TRBJ2-7; TRBD1 matches 8 bases. The CDR3 bases are TGTGCCACGGGACAGGAAAACTACGAGCAGTACTTC. Protein product: CATGQENYEQYF.